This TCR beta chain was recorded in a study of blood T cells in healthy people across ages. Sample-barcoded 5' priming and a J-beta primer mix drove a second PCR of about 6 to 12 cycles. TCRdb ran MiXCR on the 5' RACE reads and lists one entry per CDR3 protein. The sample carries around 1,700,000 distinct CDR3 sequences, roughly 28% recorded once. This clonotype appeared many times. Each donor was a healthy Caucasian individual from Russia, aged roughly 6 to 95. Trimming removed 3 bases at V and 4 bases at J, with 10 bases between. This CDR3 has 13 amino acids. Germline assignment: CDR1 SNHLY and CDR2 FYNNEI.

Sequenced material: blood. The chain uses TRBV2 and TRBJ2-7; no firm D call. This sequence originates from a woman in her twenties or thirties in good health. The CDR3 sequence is CASSDEGAYEQYF. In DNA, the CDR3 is TGTGCCAGCAGTGATGAAGGTGCTTACGAGCAGTACTTC.